A single sample gave rise to the 10 T cell receptor beta chains below, sequenced in a study of tumor-infiltrating lymphocytes in primary liver carcinoma. The source material, 20-30 mg of unsorted bulk tissue, was used to co-extract RNA and DNA. Using a constant-region primer together with ProtoScript II reverse transcriptase, TCR beta cDNA was made from around 500 ng of total RNA. Slightly modified ARM-PCR served as the procedure for the TCR beta libraries. These libraries came from three rounds of nested multiplex PCR. It was with TRBV1-TRBV30 forward primers and a C-beta reverse primer that the first two PCR rounds were run, at around 11 cycles each. TCRdb used MiXCR to reprocess the multiplex PCR reads, holding one entry per CDR3 protein. The table shows 100,000 to 150,000 distinct CDR3 sequences, with 50% to 70% occurring only once. Source material: liver tumor tissue from sampling region 1. Subset here: tumor region T1, superior pole. Receptor source: a woman aged 55-70 years with primary liver carcinoma and hepatitis B virus infection.

Concerning this clonotype itself: The conserved closing phenylalanine or tryptophan is absent in this CDR3, likely reflecting a read error. Because the CDR3's place on the DNA is in doubt, the DNA is left out and the CDR3 is given as listed by TCRdb. The J gene is TRBJ2-3, the V gene TRBV11-1; the table's D call, TRBD2, was not checked against the DNA. Germline V CDR1 and CDR2: SGHAT, FQDESV (reference sequence). The CDR3 length equals 14 residues, ends included. CDR3 in amino acids: CAGSLRQRAGESHL.

The chain joins TRBV28 to TRBJ2-7, with TRBD1 as a possible D gene (6 bases). The V end lost 2 bases, the J end lost 4 bases, and 9 bases lay between the germline ends. The V gene's germline CDR1 is MDHEN and CDR2 SYDVKM. This CDR3 contains 13 residues. The CDR3 sequence: CASSLLQGYEQYF. DNA for the CDR3: TGTGCCAGCAGTTTACTACAGGGTTACGAGCAGTACTTC.

For this clonotype: Given the absence of the conserved phenylalanine or tryptophan at the CDR3 end, a read error is likely. The V gene is TRBV11-2, the J gene TRBJ2-1; D might be TRBD2 (5 bases). V gave up 5 bases and J gave up 1 base, with 15 bases separating them. The CDR3 totals 16 residues. Germline V CDR1 and CDR2: SGHAT, FQNNGV. CDR3 sequence reads: CASSPRLPGSYNEQFL. The CDR3, as DNA: TGTGCCAGCAGCCCCCGACTACCGGGATCCTACAATGAGCAGTTCTTA.

This clonotype was seen just once. A single base separates this from a much larger clone, so it may be a read error. CDR3 nucleotides: TGTGCCAGCCGTCCCGGGCAAAAGAATGAGCAGTCCTTC. Protein sequence: CASRPGQKNEQSF. The chain uses TRBV12-3 or TRBV12-4 and TRBJ2-1, with D unclear. The CDR3 loop spans 13 amino acids.

The chain has TRBV7-8 and TRBJ2-7; tentative D call: TRBD1 (6 bases). Germline V gene sequence: CDR1 SGHVS, CDR2 FQNEAQ. The CDR3 sequence is 13 residues long. With 6 bases removed from V and 0 bases from J, the gap between germline ends came to 9 bases. The CDR3 DNA reads as TGTGCCAGCAGGCGCAGGGGCTCCTACGAGCAGTACTTC. It yields the protein CASRRRGSYEQYF. The full variable domain, its missing parts supplied by reference TRBV7-8 and TRBJ2-7, is GAGVSQSPRYKVAKRGQDVALRCDPISGHVSLFWYQQALGQGPEFLTYFQNEAQLDKSGLPSDRFFAERPEGSVSTLKIQRTQQEDSAVYLCASRRRGSYEQYFGPGTRLTVT.

Concerning this clonotype itself: At one of its ends the junction is not consistent with the germline gene, which may arise from a read error. This chain links TRBV28 with TRBJ2-3; D is possibly TRBD1 (6 bases). The CDR3 totals 14 residues. The germline CDR1 and CDR2 sequences are MDHEN and SYDVKM. CDR3 amino acids: CPSSSPGHSDTQYF. The DNA for the CDR3 is TGTCCCAGCAGTTCCCCGGGACATTCAGATACGCAGTATTTT.

This clonotype was seen a few times. The V call is TRBV5-1, the J call TRBJ2-3; 8 nucleotides match TRBD1. CDR3 size: 19 residues. CDR1 is SGHRS and CDR2 is YFSETQ in the germline V gene. Germline trimming cut 4 bases from V and 1 base from J; bases unmatched to any gene: 17. The CDR3 DNA reads as TGCGCCAGCAGCCCTACTCTTACCGGGACAGGTTTGGGCACAGATACGCAGTATTTT. Translating gives CASSPTLTGTGLGTDTQYF.

This clonotype was seen only a few times. The chain combines TRBV5-1 with TRBJ2-7; perhaps TRBD2 as D (5 bases). The germline V gene encodes CDR1 SGHRS and CDR2 YFSETQ. Trimming left V 0 bases short and J 6 bases short, with 16 bases between. The CDR3 runs to 15 residues. This CDR3 reads CASSLVLGLGAEQYF. Written as DNA, the CDR3 is TGCGCCAGCAGCTTGGTCCTAGGGTTGGGAGCCGAGCAGTACTTC. The full variable domain, rest sourced from reference TRBV5-1 and TRBJ2-7, is KAGVTQTPRYLIKTRGQQVTLSCSPISGHRSVSWYQQTPGQGLQFLFEYFSETQRNKGNFPGRFSGRQFSNSRSEMNVSTLELGDSALYLCASSLVLGLGAEQYFGPGTRLTVT.

Remarks on this clonotype: Given a much more abundant clone one base away, this may be a read error. This chain uses TRBV10-1 with TRBJ2-5; D unclear. This CDR3 comprises 13 residues. V dropped 5 bases and J dropped 2 bases, with 9 bases sitting between them. Per the germline V gene, CDR1 is WNHNN and CDR2 is SYGVQD (reference sequence). CDR3 sequence: CASSPDLQETQYF. The DNA of the CDR3 is TGCGCCAGCAGTCCGGACCTTCAAGAGACCCAGTACTTC.

This clonotype has only one observation. CDR3 amino acids: CASSSGFDGEKLFF. The CDR3 bases are TGTGCCAGCAGTTCCGGCTTTGACGGTGAAAAACTGTTTTTT. The gene calls are TRBV6-5 and TRBJ1-4; D remains ambiguous. This CDR3 has 14 amino acids. The V end lost 4 bases, the J end lost 7 bases, and 13 bases lay between the germline ends. Germline V gene lookup returns CDR1 MNHEY and CDR2 SVGAGI.